The sequence of this T cell receptor beta chain was determined in a study of OX40 agonist ivuxolimab in advanced cancers. Study as a whole: Patients assigned to dose escalation were diagnosed with hepatocellular carcinoma, melanoma, renal cell or head and neck cancer. Study-wide results and caveats: The investigators did not determine what antigen specificity the expanded peripheral T cells had. Clonal expansion from baseline to week 6 occurred in both CD4+ and CD8+ T cells.

Details on this clone: The antigen is not known.

CDR1 and CDR2 from the germline V gene are SGHTA and FQGNSA. Trimming removed 5 bases from V and 0 bases from J, with 12 bases in between. CDR3 size: 15 residues. Measured with immunoSEQ multiplex PCR; TCRdb has only the in-frame clones, and not every one. This repertoire shows roughly 29,000 clones, approximately 86% found once; its top ten account for roughly 19%. This sequence was found in an adult with an advanced solid tumor such as melanoma, head and neck, liver or kidney cancer. This sequence joins TRBV7-2 and TRBJ2-3; D gene ambiguous. This specimen was CD4+ or CD8+ T cells sorted from blood, taken in a trial of the OX40 agonist ivuxolimab. This CDR3 is CASSPGTSSTDTQYF. The CDR3, as DNA: TGTGCCAGCAGCCCAGGAACTTCTAGCACAGATACGCAGTATTTT.